The present T cell receptor (beta chain) was sequenced within a study of control samples from healthy donors and cancer patients. Sequencing used immunoSEQ multiplex PCR; TCRdb keeps in-frame clones, though not all of them. The sample contains around 74,000 clones, around 92% of which appear only once. Germline-derived CDR1 and CDR2 are MNHEY and SVGEGT. CDR3 size: 14 residues. The V gene lost 3 bases and the J gene lost 3 bases, with 12 bases spanning the gap. The chain couples TRBV6-2 or TRBV6-3 to TRBJ2-7; D unresolved. Material for sequencing was blood. This TCR came from a woman aged 60-70 years in good health. The CDR3 region has the DNA TGTGCCAGCAGTTATTTAGGTACCAACTACGAGCAGTACTTC. This encodes CASSYLGTNYEQYF.